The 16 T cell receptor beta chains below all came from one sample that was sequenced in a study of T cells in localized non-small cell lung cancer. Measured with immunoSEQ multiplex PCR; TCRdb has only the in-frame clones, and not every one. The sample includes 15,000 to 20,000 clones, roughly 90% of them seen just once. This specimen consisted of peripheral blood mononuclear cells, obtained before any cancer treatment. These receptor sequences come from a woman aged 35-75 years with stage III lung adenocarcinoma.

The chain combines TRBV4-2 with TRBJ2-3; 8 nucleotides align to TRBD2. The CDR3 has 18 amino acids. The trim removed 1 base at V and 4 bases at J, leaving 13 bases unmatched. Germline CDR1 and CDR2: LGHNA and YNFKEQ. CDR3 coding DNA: TGTGCCAGCAGCCAAGTAACCGGACTAGCTTCTTGGGCAGATACGCAGTATTTT. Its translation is CASSQVTGLASWADTQYF.

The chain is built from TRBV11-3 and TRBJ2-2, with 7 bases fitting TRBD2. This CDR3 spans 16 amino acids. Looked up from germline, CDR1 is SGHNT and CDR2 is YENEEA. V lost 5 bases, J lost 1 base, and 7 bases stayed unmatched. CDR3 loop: CASSQRTSWNTGELFF. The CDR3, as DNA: TGTGCCAGCAGCCAGCGGACTAGTTGGAACACCGGGGAGCTGTTTTTT.

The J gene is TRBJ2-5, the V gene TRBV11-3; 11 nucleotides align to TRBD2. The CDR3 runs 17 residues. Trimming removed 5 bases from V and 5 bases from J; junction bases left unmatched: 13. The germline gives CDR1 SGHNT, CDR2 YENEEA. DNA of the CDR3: TGTGCCAGCAGCCCAAGCTTAGGACTAGCGGGTCTGGAGACCCAGTACTTC. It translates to CASSPSLGLAGLETQYF.

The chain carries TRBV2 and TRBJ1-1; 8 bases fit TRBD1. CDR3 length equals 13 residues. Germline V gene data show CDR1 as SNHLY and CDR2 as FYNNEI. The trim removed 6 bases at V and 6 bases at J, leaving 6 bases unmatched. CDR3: CASRQTGAAEAFF. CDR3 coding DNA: TGTGCCAGCAGGCAGACAGGGGCTGCTGAAGCTTTCTTT.

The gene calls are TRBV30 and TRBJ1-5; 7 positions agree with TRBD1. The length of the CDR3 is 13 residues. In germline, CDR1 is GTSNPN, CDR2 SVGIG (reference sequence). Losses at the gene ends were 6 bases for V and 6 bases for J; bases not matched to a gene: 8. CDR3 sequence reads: CACSWDSGQPQHF. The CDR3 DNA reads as TGTGCCTGCTCGTGGGACAGCGGTCAGCCCCAGCATTTT. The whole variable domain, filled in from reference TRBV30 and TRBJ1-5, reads SQTIHQWPATLVQPVGSPLSLECTVEGTSNPNLYWYRQAAGRGLQLLFYSVGIGQISSEVPQNLSASRPQDRQFILSSKKLLLSDSGFYLCACSWDSGQPQHFGDGTRLSIL.

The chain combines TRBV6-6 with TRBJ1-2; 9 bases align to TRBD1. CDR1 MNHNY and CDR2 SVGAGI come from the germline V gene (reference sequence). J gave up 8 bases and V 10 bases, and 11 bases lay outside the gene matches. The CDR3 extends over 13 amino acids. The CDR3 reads CATRDRAAEGYTF. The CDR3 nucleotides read TGTGCCACCCGGGACAGGGCAGCTGAGGGCTACACCTTC.

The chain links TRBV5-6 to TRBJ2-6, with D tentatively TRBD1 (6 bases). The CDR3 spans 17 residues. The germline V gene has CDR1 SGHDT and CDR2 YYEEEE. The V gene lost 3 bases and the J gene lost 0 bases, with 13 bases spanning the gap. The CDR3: CASSWYRVSSGANVLTF. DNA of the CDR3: TGTGCCAGCAGCTGGTACAGGGTTAGCTCTGGGGCCAACGTCCTGACTTTC.

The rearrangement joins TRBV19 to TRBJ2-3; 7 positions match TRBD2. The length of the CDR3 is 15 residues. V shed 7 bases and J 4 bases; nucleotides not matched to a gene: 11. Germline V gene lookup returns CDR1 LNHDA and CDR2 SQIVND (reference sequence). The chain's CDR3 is CASKTSPGPPDTQYF. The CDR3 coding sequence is TGTGCCAGTAAGACTAGCCCCGGACCCCCAGATACGCAGTATTTT.

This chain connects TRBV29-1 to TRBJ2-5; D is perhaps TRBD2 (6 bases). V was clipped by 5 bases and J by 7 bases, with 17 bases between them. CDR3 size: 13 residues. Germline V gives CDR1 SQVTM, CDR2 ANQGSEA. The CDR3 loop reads CSVRGGPATTQYF. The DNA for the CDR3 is TGCAGCGTTCGTGGAGGGCCCGCAACGACCCAGTACTTC.

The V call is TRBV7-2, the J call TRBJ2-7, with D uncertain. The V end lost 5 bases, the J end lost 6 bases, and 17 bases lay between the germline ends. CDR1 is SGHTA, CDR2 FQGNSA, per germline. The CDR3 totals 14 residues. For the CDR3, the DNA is TGTGCCAGCAGCCTTAGGTGGGCAATCTCCGAGCAGTACTTC. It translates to CASSLRWAISEQYF.

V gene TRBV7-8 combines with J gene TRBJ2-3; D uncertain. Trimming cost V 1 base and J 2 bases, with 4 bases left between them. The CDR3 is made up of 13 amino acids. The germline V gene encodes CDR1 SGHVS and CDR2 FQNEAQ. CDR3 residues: CASSLGLTDTQYF. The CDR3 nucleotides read TGTGCCAGCAGCTTAGGCCTCACAGATACGCAGTATTTT.

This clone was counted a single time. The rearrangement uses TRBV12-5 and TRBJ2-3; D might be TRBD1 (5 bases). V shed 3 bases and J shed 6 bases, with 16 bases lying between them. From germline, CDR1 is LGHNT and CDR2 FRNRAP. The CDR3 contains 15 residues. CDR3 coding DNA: TGTGCTAGTGGTTTTAGTGGACAACCCTGGGATACGCAGTATTTT. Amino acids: CASGFSGQPWDTQYF.

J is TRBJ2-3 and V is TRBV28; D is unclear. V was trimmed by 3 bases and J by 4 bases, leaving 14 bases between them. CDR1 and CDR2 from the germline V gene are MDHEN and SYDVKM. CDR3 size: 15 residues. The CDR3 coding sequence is TGTGCCAGCAGTTTCGGTGAATCCTCGGCAGATACGCAGTATTTT. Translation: CASSFGESSADTQYF.

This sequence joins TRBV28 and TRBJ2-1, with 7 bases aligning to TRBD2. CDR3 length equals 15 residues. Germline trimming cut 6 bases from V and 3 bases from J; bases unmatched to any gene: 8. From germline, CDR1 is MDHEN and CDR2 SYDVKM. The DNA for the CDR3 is TGTGCCAGCAGCCTAGGGACTACCGTCTACAATGAGCAGTTCTTC. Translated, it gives CASSLGTTVYNEQFF.

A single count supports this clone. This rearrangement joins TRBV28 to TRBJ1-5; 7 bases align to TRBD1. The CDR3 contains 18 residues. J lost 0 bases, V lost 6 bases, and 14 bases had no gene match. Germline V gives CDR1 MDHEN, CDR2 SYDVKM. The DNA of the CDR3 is TGTGCCAGCAGCCATGGGGGACAGATGGGGATTAGCAATCAGCCCCAGCATTTT. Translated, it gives CASSHGGQMGISNQPQHF. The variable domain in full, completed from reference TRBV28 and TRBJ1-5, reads DVKVTQSSRYLVKRTGEKVFLECVQDMDHENMFWYRQDPGLGLRLIYFSYDVKMKEKGDIPEGYSVSREKKERFSLILESASTNQTSMYLCASSHGGQMGISNQPQHFGDGTRLSIL.

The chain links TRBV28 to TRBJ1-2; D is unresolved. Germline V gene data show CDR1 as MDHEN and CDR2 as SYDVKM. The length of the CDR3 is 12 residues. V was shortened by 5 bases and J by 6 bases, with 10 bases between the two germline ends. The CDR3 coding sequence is TGTGCCAGCAGTCGGACGGTCAATGGCTACACCTTC. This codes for CASSRTVNGYTF.